This is a list of T cell receptor beta chains from one sample in a study of human T cells and chemical hapten exposure. A single record per CDR3 protein comes from TCRdb applying MiXCR to the RACE reads. This table holds around 360,000 distinct CDR3 sequences, about 6% found once. This specimen was whole blood, taken in connection with sensitization to the hapten diphenylcyclopropenone (DPC). These receptors all come from a woman between 18 and 29 years old with alopecia areata. Some clones in this sample may be carry-over from other donors' samples. The CDR3 runs from the conserved cysteine through the conserved F or W. Fields, in order: D gene, V gene, J gene, clone size, CDR3 protein, CDR3 DNA. A D gene is named only where the DNA matches it firmly. Part of the rows lack a size; the others show once, few, many or a class for expanded clones.

D: -
V: TRBV9
J: TRBJ2-4
size: many
CDR3: CASSAGTVVAKNIQYF
DNA: TGTGCCAGCAGCGCTGGGACGGTCGTAGCCAAAAACATTCAGTACTTC

D: -
V: TRBV3-1
J: TRBJ2-3
size: -
CDR3: CASSQRPGGGAQYF
DNA: TGTGCCAGCAGCCAACGACCAGGTGGAGGTGCGCAGTATTTT

D: -
V: TRBV10-3
J: TRBJ2-7
size: -
CDR3: CAISSQLDTSEQYF
DNA: TGTGCCATCAGTTCACAACTCGACACTTCCGAGCAGTACTTC

D: -
V: TRBV10-3
J: TRBJ2-3
size: few
CDR3: CAISEGRQTDTQYF
DNA: TGTGCCATCAGTGAGGGCCGACAAACAGATACGCAGTATTTT

D: -
V: TRBV6-2/TRBV6-3
J: TRBJ2-1
size: -
CDR3: CASSSQSFNEQFF
DNA: TGTGCCAGCAGTTCGCAGTCCTTCAATGAGCAGTTCTTC

D: TRBD2
V: TRBV20-1
J: TRBJ2-3
size: many
CDR3: CSARSGTSLKGTDTQYF
DNA: TGCAGTGCTAGATCCGGGACTAGCCTGAAGGGCACAGATACGCAGTATTTT

D: -
V: TRBV6-5
J: TRBJ1-5
size: many
CDR3: CASRSKSNQPQHF
DNA: TGTGCCAGCAGGTCTAAAAGCAATCAGCCCCAGCATTTT

D: -
V: TRBV2
J: TRBJ2-1
size: -
CDR3: CASSEDGRGDEQFF
DNA: TGTGCCAGCAGTGAAGACGGACGGGGCGATGAGCAGTTCTTC

D: -
V: TRBV5-1
J: TRBJ2-7
size: -
CDR3: CASSFYFRGHEQYF
DNA: TGCGCCAGCAGCTTTTACTTTCGCGGGCACGAGCAGTACTTC

D: -
V: TRBV20-1
J: TRBJ2-7
size: -
CDR3: CSARGVRTVDEQYF
DNA: TGCAGTGCTAGAGGGGTACGGACGGTCGACGAGCAGTACTTC

D: TRBD1
V: TRBV12-3/TRBV12-4
J: TRBJ1-2
size: few
CDR3: CASSSRTGGSSGYTF
DNA: TGTGCCAGCAGTTCGCGGACAGGGGGATCCAGTGGCTACACCTTC

D: -
V: TRBV5-5
J: TRBJ2-3
size: few
CDR3: CASSDFSDTQYF
DNA: TGTGCCAGCAGTGATTTTTCGGATACGCAGTATTTT

D: -
V: TRBV6-5
J: TRBJ2-1
size: -
CDR3: CASSYTSEQFF
DNA: TGTGCCAGCAGTTACACATCCGAGCAGTTCTTC

D: -
V: TRBV20-1
J: TRBJ1-1
size: many
CDR3: CSARSGQNTEAFF
DNA: TGCAGTGCTAGATCGGGACAGAACACTGAAGCTTTCTTT

D: -
V: TRBV9
J: TRBJ1-1
size: many
CDR3: CASSALHGGSTEAFF
DNA: TGTGCCAGCAGCGCGCTCCATGGGGGGTCCACTGAAGCTTTCTTT

D: -
V: TRBV6-5
J: TRBJ1-1
size: many
CDR3: CASNGRLNTEAFF
DNA: TGTGCCAGCAATGGCAGATTGAACACTGAAGCTTTCTTT

D: -
V: TRBV28
J: TRBJ2-7
size: -
CDR3: CASCEAGTVGERYF
DNA: TGTGCCAGCTGTGAGGCCGGGACGGTAGGCGAGCGGTACTTC

D: -
V: TRBV6-1
J: TRBJ2-3
size: many
CDR3: CASSDGGTDTQYF
DNA: TGTGCCAGCAGTGATGGAGGAACAGATACGCAGTATTTT

D: -
V: TRBV19
J: TRBJ1-4
size: few
CDR3: CASSIMSRGKLFF
DNA: TGTGCCAGTAGTATTATGAGCAGAGGAAAACTGTTTTTT

D: -
V: TRBV7-9
J: TRBJ2-7
size: -
CDR3: CASSQDSLYEQYF
DNA: TGTGCCAGCAGCCAGGACAGCCTCTACGAGCAGTACTTC

D: -
V: TRBV6-4
J: TRBJ2-2
size: few
CDR3: CASSASSSNTGELFF
DNA: TGTGCCAGCAGCGCCTCGTCCTCGAACACCGGGGAGCTGTTTTTT

D: TRBD1
V: TRBV7-6
J: TRBJ1-2
size: many
CDR3: CASSPGTGQYNYGYTF
DNA: TGTGCCAGCAGCCCGGGGACAGGCCAATATAACTATGGCTACACCTTC

D: -
V: TRBV5-6
J: TRBJ1-2
size: few
CDR3: CASSLATGGYGYTF
DNA: TGTGCCAGCAGCTTGGCGACGGGAGGCTATGGCTACACCTTC

D: -
V: TRBV27
J: TRBJ1-5
size: -
CDR3: CASSTSAATPQHF
DNA: TGTGCCAGCTCAACTTCTGCGGCAACCCCCCAGCATTTT

D: -
V: TRBV12-3/TRBV12-4
J: TRBJ2-1
size: many
CDR3: CASSFGPEQFF
DNA: TGTGCCAGCAGTTTTGGACCTGAGCAGTTCTTC

D: TRBD2
V: TRBV2
J: TRBJ2-4
size: -
CDR3: CASSHSVASGGLAKNIQYF
DNA: TGTGCCAGCAGTCATAGCGTGGCTAGCGGGGGGTTAGCCAAAAACATTCAGTACTTC

D: -
V: TRBV5-1
J: TRBJ1-4
size: many
CDR3: CASSLGQVEKLFF
DNA: TGCGCCAGCAGCTTGGGCCAGGTTGAAAAACTGTTTTTT

D: TRBD1
V: TRBV12-3/TRBV12-4
J: TRBJ2-3
size: -
CDR3: CASSRNQGAKDTQYF
DNA: TGTGCCAGCAGCCGCAATCAGGGGGCGAAGGATACGCAGTATTTT

D: TRBD1
V: TRBV9
J: TRBJ1-2
size: -
CDR3: CASSMTTGAYGYTF
DNA: TGTGCCAGCAGCATGACGACAGGGGCCTATGGCTACACCTTC

D: -
V: TRBV4-2
J: TRBJ2-7
size: few
CDR3: CASSPTPLAEHYEQYF
DNA: TGTGCCAGCAGCCCAACTCCCCTCGCAGAGCACTACGAGCAGTACTTC

D: TRBD1
V: TRBV5-1
J: TRBJ2-2
size: few
CDR3: CASSLSRQGGTGELFF
DNA: TGCGCCAGCAGCTTGTCTCGACAGGGGGGCACCGGGGAGCTGTTTTTT

D: -
V: TRBV3-1
J: TRBJ2-1
size: few
CDR3: CASSQGSSSYNEQFF
DNA: TGTGCCAGCAGCCAAGGTAGTAGCTCCTACAATGAGCAGTTCTTC

D: TRBD1
V: TRBV9
J: TRBJ1-6
size: many
CDR3: CASSVADRGNSPLHF
DNA: TGTGCCAGCAGCGTGGCGGACAGGGGGAATTCACCCCTCCACTTT

D: -
V: TRBV12-3/TRBV12-4
J: TRBJ2-3
size: many
CDR3: CASRRLVGTDTQYF
DNA: TGTGCCAGCAGGAGACTAGTTGGCACAGATACGCAGTATTTT

D: -
V: TRBV24-1
J: TRBJ2-1
size: -
CDR3: CAAAGRLTGYEQFF
DNA: TGTGCCGCCGCGGGACGCTTGACGGGGTATGAGCAGTTCTTC

D: -
V: TRBV18
J: TRBJ2-4
size: few
CDR3: CASSQTDKNIQYF
DNA: TGTGCCAGCTCACAGACAGACAAAAACATTCAGTACTTC

D: -
V: TRBV20-1
J: TRBJ2-7
size: -
CDR3: CSASEVREQYF
DNA: TGCAGTGCTAGTGAAGTGAGGGAGCAGTACTTC

D: -
V: TRBV18
J: TRBJ2-1
size: -
CDR3: CASSLRTANYNEQFF
DNA: TGTGCCAGCTCTCTCAGGACAGCCAACTACAATGAGCAGTTCTTC

D: -
V: TRBV6-5
J: TRBJ1-6
size: many
CDR3: CASSYSAAHNSPLHF
DNA: TGTGCCAGCAGTTATTCGGCAGCTCATAATTCACCCCTCCACTTT

D: TRBD2
V: TRBV29-1
J: TRBJ2-5
size: few
CDR3: CSGLRGSWETQYF
DNA: TGCAGCGGGCTGCGGGGGAGTTGGGAGACCCAGTACTTC

D: -
V: TRBV7-9
J: TRBJ1-2
size: -
CDR3: CASSMSRAPGGYTF
DNA: TGTGCCAGCAGCATGAGCAGGGCCCCCGGTGGCTACACCTTC

D: -
V: TRBV6-5
J: TRBJ1-4
size: many
CDR3: CASSAGGQPRKLFF
DNA: TGTGCCAGCAGCGCCGGGGGGCAGCCGCGGAAACTGTTTTTT

D: -
V: TRBV18
J: TRBJ1-1
size: -
CDR3: CASSPPYSRTEAFF
DNA: TGTGCCAGCTCACCACCTTACAGTCGTACTGAAGCTTTCTTT

D: -
V: TRBV5-1
J: TRBJ2-4
size: -
CDR3: CASSLGDAKNIQYF
DNA: TGCGCCAGCAGCTTGGGGGATGCCAAAAACATTCAGTACTTC